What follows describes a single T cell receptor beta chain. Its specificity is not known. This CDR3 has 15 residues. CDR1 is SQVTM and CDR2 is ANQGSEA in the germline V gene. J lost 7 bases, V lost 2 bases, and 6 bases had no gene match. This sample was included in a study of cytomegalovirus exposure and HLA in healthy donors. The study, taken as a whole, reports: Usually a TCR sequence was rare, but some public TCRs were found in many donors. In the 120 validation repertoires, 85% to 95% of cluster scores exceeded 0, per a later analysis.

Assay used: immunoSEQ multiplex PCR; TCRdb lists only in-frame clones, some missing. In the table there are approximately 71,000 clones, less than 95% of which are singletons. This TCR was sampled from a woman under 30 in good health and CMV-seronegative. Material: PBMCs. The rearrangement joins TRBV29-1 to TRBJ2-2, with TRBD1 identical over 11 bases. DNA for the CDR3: TGCAGCGTTGAATTAGGGACAGGGGGGAGCGGGGAGCTGTTTTTT. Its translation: CSVELGTGGSGELFF.